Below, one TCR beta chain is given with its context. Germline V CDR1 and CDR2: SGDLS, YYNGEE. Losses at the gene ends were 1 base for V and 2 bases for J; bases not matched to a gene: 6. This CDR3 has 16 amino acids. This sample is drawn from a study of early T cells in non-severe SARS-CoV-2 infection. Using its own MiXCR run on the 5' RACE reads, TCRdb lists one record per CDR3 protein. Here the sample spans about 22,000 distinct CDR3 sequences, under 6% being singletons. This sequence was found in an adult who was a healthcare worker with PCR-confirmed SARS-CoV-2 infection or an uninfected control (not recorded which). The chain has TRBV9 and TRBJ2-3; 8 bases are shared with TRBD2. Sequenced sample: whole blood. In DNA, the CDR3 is TGTGCCAGCAGCGTACCAGCGGGGGTATCCACAGATACGCAGTATTTT. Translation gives CASSVPAGVSTDTQYF.